This record concerns one T cell receptor beta chain sequence. Its antigen remains unidentified. The data belong to a study of OX40 agonist ivuxolimab in advanced cancers. Background on the study: Ivuxolimab was administered intravenously to patients at 0.01 to 10 mg/kg every 2 weeks. Of the patients, three showed partial responses, one with hepatocellular carcinoma and two with cutaneous melanoma. Those treated in dose escalation had hepatocellular carcinoma, melanoma, renal cell cancer or head and neck cancer. Study-wide results and limits: Relative to CD4+, CD8+ T cells held more expanded clones on average.

Measured with immunoSEQ multiplex PCR; TCRdb has only the in-frame clones, and not every one. The table includes 45,000 to 50,000 clones, 70% to 80% detected once. The CDR3 loop spans 14 amino acids. Between the trimmed V and J ends, which lost 3 bases and 2 bases, there was a span of 12 bases. The germline gives CDR1 SGHRS, CDR2 YFSETQ. The rearrangement links TRBV5-1 to TRBJ2-7; D possibly uses TRBD1 or TRBD2 (5 bases each). The TCR comes from an adult with an advanced solid tumor such as melanoma, head and neck, liver or kidney cancer. The sequencing used CD4+ or CD8+ T cells sorted from blood, collected in a trial of the OX40 agonist ivuxolimab. The CDR3 sequence is CASSSGTPAYEQYF. The CDR3 nucleotides read TGCGCCAGCAGCTCCGGGACCCCCGCCTACGAGCAGTACTTC.